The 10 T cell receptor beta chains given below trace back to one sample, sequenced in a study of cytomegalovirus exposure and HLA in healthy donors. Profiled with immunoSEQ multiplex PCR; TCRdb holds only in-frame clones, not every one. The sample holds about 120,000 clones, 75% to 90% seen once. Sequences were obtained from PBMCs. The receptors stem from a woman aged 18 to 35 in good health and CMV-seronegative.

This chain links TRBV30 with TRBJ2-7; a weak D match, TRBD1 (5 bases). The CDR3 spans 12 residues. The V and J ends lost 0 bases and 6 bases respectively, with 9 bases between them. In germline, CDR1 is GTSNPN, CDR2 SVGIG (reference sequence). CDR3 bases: TGTGCCTGGAGTGTAGGGGTGGGCGAGCAGTACTTC. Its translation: CAWSVGVGEQYF.

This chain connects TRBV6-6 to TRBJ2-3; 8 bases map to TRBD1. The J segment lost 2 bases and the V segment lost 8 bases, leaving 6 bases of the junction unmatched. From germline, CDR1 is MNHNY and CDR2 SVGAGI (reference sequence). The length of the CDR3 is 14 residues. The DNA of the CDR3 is TGTGCCAGCGACCGGACAGGGAACACAGATACGCAGTATTTT. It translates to CASDRTGNTDTQYF.

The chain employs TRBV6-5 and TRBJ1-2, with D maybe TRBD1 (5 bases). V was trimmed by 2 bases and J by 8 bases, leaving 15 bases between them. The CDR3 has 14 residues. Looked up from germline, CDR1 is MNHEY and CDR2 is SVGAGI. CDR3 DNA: TGTGCCAGCAGTTACAAGGGCAGGGAAGGAGGCTACACCTTC. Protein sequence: CASSYKGREGGYTF.

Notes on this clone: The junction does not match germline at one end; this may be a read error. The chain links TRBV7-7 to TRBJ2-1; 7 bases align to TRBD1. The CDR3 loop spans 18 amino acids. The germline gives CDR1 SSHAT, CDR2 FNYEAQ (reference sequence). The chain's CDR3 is CASSLAPTGARSYNEQFF. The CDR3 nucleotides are TGTGCCAGCAGCCTAGCCCCCACAGGGGCGAGGTCCTACAATGAGCAGTTCTTC.

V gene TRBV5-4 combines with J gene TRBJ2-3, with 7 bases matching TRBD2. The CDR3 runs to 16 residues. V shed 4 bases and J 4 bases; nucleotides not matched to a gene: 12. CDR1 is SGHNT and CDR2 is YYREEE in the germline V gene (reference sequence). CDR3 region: CASSPRPREVPDTQYF. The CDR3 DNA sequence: TGTGCCAGCAGCCCCCGGCCTCGGGAGGTTCCAGATACGCAGTATTTT.

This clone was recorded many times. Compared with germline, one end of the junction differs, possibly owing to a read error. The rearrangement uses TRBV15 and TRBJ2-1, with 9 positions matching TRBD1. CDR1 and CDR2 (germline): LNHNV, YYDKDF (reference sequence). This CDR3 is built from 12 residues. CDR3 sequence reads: CATSRGGDRVIF. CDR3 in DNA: TGTGCCACCAGCAGAGGCGGGGACAGGGTGATCTTC.

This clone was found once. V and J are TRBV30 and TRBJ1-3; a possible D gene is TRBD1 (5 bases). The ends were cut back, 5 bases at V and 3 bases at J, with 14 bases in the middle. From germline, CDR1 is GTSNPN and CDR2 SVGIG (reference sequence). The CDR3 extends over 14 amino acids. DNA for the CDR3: TGTGCCTGGCGAGAAGGGGTGGGTGGAAACACCATATATTTT. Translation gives CAWREGVGGNTIYF.

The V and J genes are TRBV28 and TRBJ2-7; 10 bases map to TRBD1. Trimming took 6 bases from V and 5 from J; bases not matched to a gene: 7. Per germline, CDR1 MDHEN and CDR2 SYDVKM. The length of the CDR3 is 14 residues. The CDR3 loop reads CASRPGQGPHEQYV. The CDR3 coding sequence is TGTGCCAGCAGGCCGGGACAGGGGCCCCACGAGCAGTACGTC.

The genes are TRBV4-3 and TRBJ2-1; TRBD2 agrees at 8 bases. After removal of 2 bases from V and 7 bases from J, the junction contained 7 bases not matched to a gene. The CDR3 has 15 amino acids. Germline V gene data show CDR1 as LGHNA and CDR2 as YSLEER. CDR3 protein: CASSQLAGGINEQFF. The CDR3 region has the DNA TGCGCCAGCAGCCAATTGGCGGGAGGTATTAATGAGCAGTTCTTC.

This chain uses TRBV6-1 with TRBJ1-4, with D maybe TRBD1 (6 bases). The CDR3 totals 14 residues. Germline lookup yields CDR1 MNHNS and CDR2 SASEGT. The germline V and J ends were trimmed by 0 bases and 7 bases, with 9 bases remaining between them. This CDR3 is CASSEARDIEKLFF. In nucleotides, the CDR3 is TGTGCCAGCAGTGAAGCCCGGGACATTGAAAAACTGTTTTTT.